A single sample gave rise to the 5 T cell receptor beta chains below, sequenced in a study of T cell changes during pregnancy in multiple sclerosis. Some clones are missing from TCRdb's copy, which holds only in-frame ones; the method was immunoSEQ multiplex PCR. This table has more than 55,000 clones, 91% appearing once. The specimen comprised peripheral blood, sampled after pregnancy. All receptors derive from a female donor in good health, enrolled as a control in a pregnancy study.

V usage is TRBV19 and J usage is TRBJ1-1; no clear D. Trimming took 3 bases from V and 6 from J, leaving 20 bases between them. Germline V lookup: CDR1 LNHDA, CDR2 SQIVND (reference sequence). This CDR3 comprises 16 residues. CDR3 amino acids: CASSIDPRERTAEAFF. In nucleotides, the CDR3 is TGTGCCAGTAGTATTGACCCTAGGGAGAGGACCGCTGAAGCTTTCTTT.

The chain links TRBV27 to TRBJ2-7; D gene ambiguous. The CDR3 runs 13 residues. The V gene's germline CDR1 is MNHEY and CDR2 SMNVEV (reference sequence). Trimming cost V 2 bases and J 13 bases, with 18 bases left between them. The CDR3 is CASSLPEFGVNYF. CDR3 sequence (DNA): TGTGCCAGCAGTTTACCCGAGTTCGGAGTTAATTACTTC.

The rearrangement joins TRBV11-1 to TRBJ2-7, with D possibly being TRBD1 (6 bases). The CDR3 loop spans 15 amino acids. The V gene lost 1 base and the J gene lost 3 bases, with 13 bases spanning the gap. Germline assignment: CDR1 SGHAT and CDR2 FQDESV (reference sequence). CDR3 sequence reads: CASSLEAGEYYEQYF. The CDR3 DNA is TGTGCCAGCAGCTTAGAAGCAGGGGAGTACTACGAGCAGTACTTC.

The CDR3: CASSSDRVTFF. CDR3 coding DNA: TGTGCCAGCAGCTCAGACAGGGTAACTTTCTTT. V usage is TRBV5-6 and J usage is TRBJ1-1; TRBD1 matches 7 bases. The CDR3 runs to 11 residues. J gave up 12 bases and V 3 bases, and 5 bases lay outside the gene matches. Per germline, CDR1 SGHDT and CDR2 YYEEEE.

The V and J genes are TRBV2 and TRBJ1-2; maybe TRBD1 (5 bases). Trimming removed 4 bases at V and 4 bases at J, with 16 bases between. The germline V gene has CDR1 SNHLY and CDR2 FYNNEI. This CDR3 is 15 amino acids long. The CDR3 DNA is TGTGCCAGCAGTGTTGTTAGGGGCCAACTCTATGGCTACACCTTC. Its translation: CASSVVRGQLYGYTF. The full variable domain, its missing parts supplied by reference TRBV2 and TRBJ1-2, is EPEVTQTPSHQVTQMGQEVILRCVPISNHLYFYWYRQILGQKVEFLVSFYNNEISEKSEIFDDQFSVERPDGSNFTLKIRSTKLEDSAMYFCASSVVRGQLYGYTFGSGTRLTVV.